A selection of T cell receptor beta chains follows, all from one sample in a study of blood T cell repertoires in COVID-19. This table comes from immunoSEQ multiplex PCR, and its TCRdb copy is limited to in-frame clones, with some not included. The data hold fewer than 350,000 clones, with roughly 85% observed a single time. Material: PBMCs or T cells enriched from blood (not recorded which). These TCRs come from a woman between 35 and 50 years old with acute COVID-19. CDR3s include the opening cysteine and the closing phenylalanine or tryptophan. D genes are given only for firm matches. The listing skips clone size in some rows; elsewhere it reads once, few, many or a size class.

abundance: -
j_gene: TRBJ2-7
d_gene: -
v_gene: TRBV18
CDR3aa: CASSANREREQYF
CDR3nt: TGTGCCAGCTCAGCAAACAGGGAACGGGAGCAGTACTTC

abundance: -
j_gene: TRBJ1-3
d_gene: -
v_gene: TRBV18
CDR3aa: CASSPKAGFSGNTIYF
CDR3nt: TGTGCCAGCTCACCAAAAGCCGGTTTCTCTGGAAACACCATATATTTT

abundance: -
j_gene: TRBJ1-4
d_gene: TRBD1
v_gene: TRBV19
CDR3aa: CASSLEYNRGREKLFF
CDR3nt: TGTGCCAGTAGTCTCGAATACAACAGGGGGCGAGAAAAACTGTTTTTT

abundance: few
j_gene: TRBJ2-2
d_gene: -
v_gene: TRBV6-5
CDR3aa: CASSYSGGGTGELFF
CDR3nt: TGTGCCAGCAGTTACTCCGGCGGAGGCACCGGGGAGCTGTTTTTT

abundance: -
j_gene: TRBJ1-1
d_gene: TRBD1
v_gene: TRBV19
CDR3aa: CASSIPPGQRNTEAFF
CDR3nt: TGTGCCAGTAGTATCCCGCCGGGACAGAGGAACACTGAAGCTTTCTTT

abundance: -
j_gene: TRBJ1-6
d_gene: -
v_gene: TRBV19
CDR3aa: CASSIGASANSPLHF
CDR3nt: TGTGCCAGTAGTATTGGGGCCTCCGCTAATTCACCCCTCCACTTT

abundance: -
j_gene: TRBJ1-4
d_gene: TRBD1
v_gene: TRBV4-2
CDR3aa: CASSHSTGEGEKLFF
CDR3nt: TGTGCCAGCAGCCATTCGACAGGGGAGGGTGAAAAACTGTTTTTT

abundance: -
j_gene: TRBJ1-1
d_gene: TRBD1
v_gene: TRBV19
CDR3aa: CASSIDRGEAFF
CDR3nt: TGTGCCAGTAGTATCGACAGGGGTGAAGCTTTCTTT

abundance: few
j_gene: TRBJ1-6
d_gene: TRBD1
v_gene: TRBV2
CDR3aa: CASSPGQGNSPLHF
CDR3nt: TGTGCCAGCAGTCCGGGACAGGGGAATTCACCCCTCCACTTT

abundance: -
j_gene: TRBJ1-4
d_gene: -
v_gene: TRBV28
CDR3aa: CASRLPGALEKLFF
CDR3nt: TGTGCCAGCAGACTCCCAGGGGCGCTTGAAAAACTGTTTTTT

abundance: -
j_gene: TRBJ1-1
d_gene: TRBD1
v_gene: TRBV19
CDR3aa: CASRRQGIGNTEAFF
CDR3nt: TGTGCCAGTAGGAGACAGGGGATAGGGAACACTGAAGCTTTCTTT

abundance: -
j_gene: TRBJ1-4
d_gene: TRBD1
v_gene: TRBV13
CDR3aa: CASSSHTGGLEKLFF
CDR3nt: TGTGCCAGCAGCTCGCATACAGGGGGTCTGGAAAAACTGTTTTTT

abundance: -
j_gene: TRBJ2-4
d_gene: TRBD2
v_gene: TRBV5-6
CDR3aa: CASSLLLAGGAKNIQYF
CDR3nt: TGTGCCAGCAGCTTGTTACTAGCGGGAGGCGCCAAAAACATTCAGTACTTC

abundance: -
j_gene: TRBJ2-2
d_gene: TRBD1
v_gene: TRBV19
CDR3aa: CASSPTGVFAGELFF
CDR3nt: TGTGCCAGTAGTCCTACAGGGGTATTTGCCGGGGAGCTGTTTTTT

abundance: -
j_gene: TRBJ1-1
d_gene: TRBD1
v_gene: TRBV28
CDR3aa: CASKGGAANTEAFF
CDR3nt: TGTGCCAGCAAAGGGGGCGCCGCGAACACTGAAGCTTTCTTT

abundance: -
j_gene: TRBJ2-7
d_gene: TRBD2
v_gene: TRBV11-3
CDR3aa: CASSLTSGSSYEQYF
CDR3nt: TGTGCCAGCAGCTTAACTAGCGGGAGCTCCTACGAGCAGTACTTC

abundance: -
j_gene: TRBJ1-5
d_gene: -
v_gene: TRBV19
CDR3aa: CATSQGGGQPQHF
CDR3nt: TGTGCCACGAGCCAGGGAGGTGGTCAGCCCCAGCATTTT

abundance: -
j_gene: TRBJ1-6
d_gene: -
v_gene: TRBV6-5
CDR3aa: CASNQGLSSAPLHF
CDR3nt: TGTGCCAGCAATCAGGGCCTCTCGTCGGCACCCCTCCACTTT

abundance: -
j_gene: TRBJ1-2
d_gene: TRBD1
v_gene: TRBV7-9
CDR3aa: CASSARDRGFLFDGYTF
CDR3nt: TGTGCCAGCAGCGCCCGGGACAGGGGTTTCCTTTTTGATGGCTACACCTTC

abundance: once
j_gene: TRBJ2-7
d_gene: TRBD1
v_gene: TRBV19
CDR3aa: CASSPGRTGGAYEQYF
CDR3nt: TGTGCCAGTAGTCCGGGCCGGACAGGGGGGGCCTACGAGCAGTACTTC

abundance: -
j_gene: TRBJ1-4
d_gene: -
v_gene: TRBV7-9
CDR3aa: CASSLVVQAFRGNEKLFF
CDR3nt: TGTGCCAGCAGCTTAGTGGTGCAAGCATTTCGGGGTAATGAAAAACTGTTTTTT

abundance: -
j_gene: TRBJ1-1
d_gene: -
v_gene: TRBV28
CDR3aa: CASGGQSGKEKAFF
CDR3nt: TGTGCCAGCGGAGGTCAGTCCGGGAAGGAAAAAGCTTTCTTT

abundance: -
j_gene: TRBJ2-5
d_gene: -
v_gene: TRBV2
CDR3aa: CASIVRETQYF
CDR3nt: TGTGCCAGCATAGTTCGGGAGACCCAGTACTTC

abundance: -
j_gene: TRBJ2-1
d_gene: TRBD2
v_gene: TRBV27
CDR3aa: CASSLTSGSTNEQFF
CDR3nt: TGTGCCAGCTCCCTAACTAGCGGGAGTACAAATGAGCAGTTCTTC

abundance: -
j_gene: TRBJ1-1
d_gene: TRBD1
v_gene: TRBV18
CDR3aa: CASSPSMGGQSNTEAFF
CDR3nt: TGTGCCAGCTCACCGTCAATGGGGGGACAGTCGAACACTGAAGCTTTCTTT

abundance: once
j_gene: TRBJ1-1
d_gene: TRBD1
v_gene: TRBV2
CDR3aa: CASSPIRAGGTEAFF
CDR3nt: TGTGCCAGCAGTCCAATTCGGGCAGGGGGCACTGAAGCTTTCTTT

abundance: -
j_gene: TRBJ2-1
d_gene: -
v_gene: TRBV3-1/TRBV3-2
CDR3aa: CASSQGRGNFHNEQFF
CDR3nt: TGTGCCAGCAGCCAAGGTAGGGGGAATTTCCACAATGAGCAGTTCTTC

abundance: -
j_gene: TRBJ1-1
d_gene: -
v_gene: TRBV25-1
CDR3aa: CASTVSGGWEAFF
CDR3nt: TGTGCCAGCACGGTGTCGGGGGGCTGGGAAGCTTTCTTT

abundance: -
j_gene: TRBJ2-1
d_gene: -
v_gene: TRBV19
CDR3aa: CASSPTRRVGHNEQFF
CDR3nt: TGTGCCAGTAGTCCGACTAGAAGGGTTGGACACAATGAGCAGTTCTTC

abundance: -
j_gene: TRBJ2-3
d_gene: -
v_gene: TRBV29-1
CDR3aa: CSVVQGTNTQYF
CDR3nt: TGCAGCGTTGTGCAGGGGACGAATACGCAGTATTTT

abundance: -
j_gene: TRBJ2-6
d_gene: -
v_gene: TRBV18
CDR3aa: CASSPRFSSGANVLTF
CDR3nt: TGTGCCAGCTCACCACGTTTCAGCTCTGGGGCCAACGTCCTGACTTTC

abundance: -
j_gene: TRBJ2-3
d_gene: TRBD2
v_gene: TRBV7-2
CDR3aa: CASSSLQAGGADTQYF
CDR3nt: TGTGCCAGCAGCTCCCTCCAAGCGGGGGGCGCAGATACGCAGTATTTT

abundance: -
j_gene: TRBJ1-1
d_gene: -
v_gene: TRBV27
CDR3aa: CASSTAPGGMNTEAFF
CDR3nt: TGTGCCAGCAGTACCGCGCCGGGAGGGATGAACACTGAAGCTTTCTTT

abundance: once
j_gene: TRBJ2-3
d_gene: TRBD1
v_gene: TRBV5-1
CDR3aa: CASSGTGQGWDTQYF
CDR3nt: TGCGCCAGCAGCGGAACGGGACAGGGTTGGGATACGCAGTATTTT

abundance: once
j_gene: TRBJ1-5
d_gene: TRBD1
v_gene: TRBV10-3
CDR3aa: CAIREGTGDNQPQHF
CDR3nt: TGTGCCATCAGGGAAGGGACAGGGGACAATCAGCCCCAGCATTTT

abundance: -
j_gene: TRBJ2-5
d_gene: -
v_gene: TRBV4-2
CDR3aa: CASSQDRGKETQYF
CDR3nt: TGTGCCAGCAGCCAAGACAGGGGAAAAGAGACCCAGTACTTC

abundance: -
j_gene: TRBJ1-4
d_gene: TRBD1
v_gene: TRBV28
CDR3aa: CASIPTGQNLLATNEKLFF
CDR3nt: TGTGCCAGCATTCCCACGGGACAGAACCTGCTTGCAACTAATGAAAAACTGTTTTTT

abundance: -
j_gene: TRBJ2-2
d_gene: TRBD2
v_gene: TRBV6-2/TRBV6-3
CDR3aa: CASSYPRLAGIANTGELFF
CDR3nt: TGTGCCAGCAGTTACCCCCGACTAGCGGGTATAGCGAACACCGGGGAGCTGTTTTTT

abundance: -
j_gene: TRBJ1-2
d_gene: TRBD1
v_gene: TRBV7-8
CDR3aa: CASSPSRTGTYGYTF
CDR3nt: TGTGCCAGCAGCCCCTCTCGGACAGGGACTTATGGCTACACCTTC

abundance: -
j_gene: TRBJ1-2
d_gene: TRBD1
v_gene: TRBV24-1
CDR3aa: CATSGRDRTGYGYTF
CDR3nt: TGTGCCACCAGTGGGCGGGACCGGACAGGGTATGGCTACACCTTC

abundance: -
j_gene: TRBJ2-3
d_gene: TRBD1
v_gene: TRBV3-1/TRBV3-2
CDR3aa: CASSQIRGWDTQYF
CDR3nt: TGTGCCAGCAGCCAAATCAGGGGGTGGGATACGCAGTATTTT

abundance: -
j_gene: TRBJ2-7
d_gene: -
v_gene: TRBV3-1/TRBV3-2
CDR3aa: CASSHMEESYEQYF
CDR3nt: TGTGCCAGCAGCCACATGGAGGAATCCTACGAGCAGTACTTC